This is a list of T cell receptor beta chains from one sample in a study of regulatory T cells in long-lasting Graves disease. TCRdb itself ran the multiplex PCR reads through MiXCR, one entry per CDR3 protein. Of a few hundred thousand distinct CDR3 sequences detected, over 15% appear once; the ten largest clones hold roughly 27%. The same data also contributed to another study, on T cells in Graves' hyperthyroidism and ophthalmopathy.

The sequencing here drew on peripheral blood mononuclear cells (PBMCs), taken at new diagnosis, from a patient treated with antithyroid drugs. These receptors came from a man between 35 and 55 years old with Graves disease. Both conserved end residues are part of each CDR3. D genes are given only for firm matches. Rows give clone size only sometimes, using once, few, many, or a class for an expanded clone.

clone size: -; J gene: TRBJ2-5; V gene: TRBV24-1; D gene: -; CDR3 DNA: TGTGCCACCAGTGATCCGACAGGGAGGGGAGAGACCCAGTACTTC; CDR3 protein: CATSDPTGRGETQYF
clone size: few; J gene: TRBJ1-5; V gene: TRBV6-2/TRBV6-3; D gene: -; CDR3 DNA: TGTGCCAGCAGCAATCCCCTTCGGGGGGGTCAGCCCCAGCATTTT; CDR3 protein: CASSNPLRGGQPQHF
clone size: many; J gene: TRBJ2-7; V gene: TRBV28; D gene: -; CDR3 DNA: TGTGCCAGCAGTTTATCCGGTTTATCCTACGAGCAGTACTTC; CDR3 protein: CASSLSGLSYEQYF
clone size: few; J gene: TRBJ1-4; V gene: TRBV6-1; D gene: TRBD1; CDR3 DNA: TGTGCCAGCAGTACCTCAGGGGGCGCAAATGAAAAACTGTTTTTT; CDR3 protein: CASSTSGGANEKLFF
clone size: -; J gene: TRBJ1-1; V gene: TRBV11-2; D gene: -; CDR3 DNA: TGTGCCAGCAGCTTAGATTCGGCAGGGGTAGGGATGAACACTGAAGCTTTCTTT; CDR3 protein: CASSLDSAGVGMNTEAFF
clone size: many; J gene: TRBJ1-5; V gene: TRBV2; D gene: TRBD1; CDR3 DNA: TGTGCCAGCAGCATGGACAGGGGGCCTAATAGCAATCAGCCCCAGCATTTT; CDR3 protein: CASSMDRGPNSNQPQHF
clone size: many; J gene: TRBJ2-7; V gene: TRBV28; D gene: TRBD1; CDR3 DNA: TGTGCCAGCAGAATTCAACAGGGGTACGAGCAGTACTTC; CDR3 protein: CASRIQQGYEQYF
clone size: -; J gene: TRBJ2-7; V gene: TRBV20-1; D gene: TRBD2; CDR3 DNA: TGCAGTGCTAGAGATTTACCTTCGACTAGCGGGGTGTTAGAGCAGTACTTC; CDR3 protein: CSARDLPSTSGVLEQYF
clone size: few; J gene: TRBJ2-3; V gene: TRBV24-1; D gene: -; CDR3 DNA: TGTGCCACCCGAAAAAGCGGCGAGGATACGCAGTATTTT; CDR3 protein: CATRKSGEDTQYF
clone size: many; J gene: TRBJ1-5; V gene: TRBV3-1; D gene: -; CDR3 DNA: TGTGCCAGCAGCCAAGATGCGGATCAGCCCCAGCATTTT; CDR3 protein: CASSQDADQPQHF
clone size: few; J gene: TRBJ1-1; V gene: TRBV5-1; D gene: -; CDR3 DNA: TGCGCCAGCAGTATAGGATTTAACACTGAAGCTTTCTTT; CDR3 protein: CASSIGFNTEAFF
clone size: few; J gene: TRBJ1-5; V gene: TRBV20-1; D gene: TRBD1; CDR3 DNA: TGCAGTGCTAAAGGGGGACAGGTTAGCAATCAGCCCCAGCATTTT; CDR3 protein: CSAKGGQVSNQPQHF
clone size: many; J gene: TRBJ2-5; V gene: TRBV3-1; D gene: TRBD2; CDR3 DNA: TGTGCCAGCAGCCAAGATCTAGCGGGGGGGCGGGCCCAGTACTTC; CDR3 protein: CASSQDLAGGRAQYF
clone size: many; J gene: TRBJ1-6; V gene: TRBV7-2; D gene: -; CDR3 DNA: TGTGCCAGCAGACCGGACACGGTGGGTCGTGATCCCCTCCACTTT; CDR3 protein: CASRPDTVGRDPLHF
clone size: many; J gene: TRBJ1-3; V gene: TRBV12-3/TRBV12-4; D gene: -; CDR3 DNA: TGTGCCAGCACAACTAGAGGGGTAGGACTCCGCTCTGGAAACACCATATATTTT; CDR3 protein: CASTTRGVGLRSGNTIYF
clone size: -; J gene: TRBJ2-5; V gene: TRBV29-1; D gene: -; CDR3 DNA: TGCAGCGTTCTTTGGTGGGGCGCGGGGGAGACCCAGTACTTC; CDR3 protein: CSVLWWGAGETQYF
clone size: many; J gene: TRBJ2-3; V gene: TRBV5-5; D gene: TRBD1; CDR3 DNA: TGTGCCAGCAGCATCCTCCGGGACAGGGACACAGATACGCAGTATTTT; CDR3 protein: CASSILRDRDTDTQYF
clone size: many; J gene: TRBJ2-1; V gene: TRBV12-3/TRBV12-4; D gene: TRBD2; CDR3 DNA: TGTGCCAGCAGTTTCGGACTAGTTGGTGAGCAGTTCTTC; CDR3 protein: CASSFGLVGEQFF
clone size: many; J gene: TRBJ2-3; V gene: TRBV9; D gene: TRBD1; CDR3 DNA: TGTGCCAGCAGCGCGACCGGGACAGTGTCCACAGATACGCAGTATTTT; CDR3 protein: CASSATGTVSTDTQYF
clone size: many; J gene: TRBJ2-3; V gene: TRBV30; D gene: -; CDR3 DNA: TGTGCCTGGAGAAGGCAGATGACAGATACGCAGTATTTT; CDR3 protein: CAWRRQMTDTQYF
clone size: many; J gene: TRBJ2-3; V gene: TRBV24-1; D gene: TRBD1; CDR3 DNA: TGTGCCACCAGTGGTGAGGACAGGGGACGCACAGATACGCAGTATTTT; CDR3 protein: CATSGEDRGRTDTQYF
clone size: -; J gene: TRBJ2-2; V gene: TRBV10-1; D gene: TRBD1; CDR3 DNA: TGCGCCAGCAGCGCCGGGACAGGGGACACCGGGGAGCTGTTTTTT; CDR3 protein: CASSAGTGDTGELFF
clone size: many; J gene: TRBJ2-5; V gene: TRBV2; D gene: -; CDR3 DNA: TGTGCCAGCCGCCGCGCTCGGGGGATCCAAGAGACCCAGTACTTC; CDR3 protein: CASRRARGIQETQYF
clone size: many; J gene: TRBJ2-3; V gene: TRBV11-3; D gene: -; CDR3 DNA: TGTGCCAGCAGCTTACCTATTAGGGGAGGAGATACGCAGTATTTT; CDR3 protein: CASSLPIRGGDTQYF
clone size: many; J gene: TRBJ2-7; V gene: TRBV6-1; D gene: -; CDR3 DNA: TGTGCCAGCAGGGCGGGACTCCAAAACTACGAGCAGTACTTC; CDR3 protein: CASRAGLQNYEQYF
clone size: many; J gene: TRBJ2-5; V gene: TRBV7-9; D gene: -; CDR3 DNA: TGTGCCAGCAGCTTAGGGAGACAGACCCAAGAGACCCAGTACTTC; CDR3 protein: CASSLGRQTQETQYF
clone size: -; J gene: TRBJ2-7; V gene: TRBV6-2/TRBV6-3; D gene: -; CDR3 DNA: TGTGCCAGCAGATCAATATTTAACAGGGTACAAACCTACGAGCAGTACTTC; CDR3 protein: CASRSIFNRVQTYEQYF
clone size: many; J gene: TRBJ2-7; V gene: TRBV11-2; D gene: -; CDR3 DNA: TGTGCCAGCAGCTTACTAGCCAGGAGCTCCTACGAGCAGTACTTC; CDR3 protein: CASSLLARSSYEQYF
clone size: many; J gene: TRBJ2-7; V gene: TRBV18; D gene: -; CDR3 DNA: TGTGCCAGCTCACCGGCACAGGGTTACGAGCAGTACTTC; CDR3 protein: CASSPAQGYEQYF
clone size: many; J gene: TRBJ1-1; V gene: TRBV11-1; D gene: TRBD1; CDR3 DNA: TGTGCCAGCAGTGACAGGGGCGGGACTGAAGCTTTCTTT; CDR3 protein: CASSDRGGTEAFF
clone size: many; J gene: TRBJ1-1; V gene: TRBV28; D gene: -; CDR3 DNA: TGTGCCAGCACCGAGATAGGGCGAATGAACACTGAAGCTTTCTTT; CDR3 protein: CASTEIGRMNTEAFF
clone size: many; J gene: TRBJ2-4; V gene: TRBV27; D gene: TRBD1; CDR3 DNA: TGTGCCAGCAGCCATAGGACAGGGGGCCTTCAGTACTTC; CDR3 protein: CASSHRTGGLQYF
clone size: -; J gene: TRBJ1-2; V gene: TRBV18; D gene: -; CDR3 DNA: TGTGCCAGCTCGCCCGGACAAGACCTTTATGGCTACACCTTC; CDR3 protein: CASSPGQDLYGYTF
clone size: -; J gene: TRBJ2-1; V gene: TRBV4-2; D gene: TRBD1; CDR3 DNA: TGTGCCAGCAGCCAGGGGCCGGGACAGGGATACAATGAGCAGTTCTTC; CDR3 protein: CASSQGPGQGYNEQFF
clone size: -; J gene: TRBJ2-7; V gene: TRBV6-2/TRBV6-3; D gene: TRBD1; CDR3 DNA: TGTGCCAGCGCCCGGGACAGGGGGTTCTACGAGCAGTACTTC; CDR3 protein: CASARDRGFYEQYF